The 12 T cell receptor beta chains below all came from one sample that was sequenced in a study of Ad26.COV2.S vaccination and SARS-CoV-2 variants. Treatment in this sample: some 20 received Ad26.COV2.S at low or high dose, single or two shots; about 5 received placebo; per-sample allocation not given. Day 63 after the first vaccine or placebo injection was the time point for sampling. Libraries were prepared by immunoSEQ multiplex PCR; TCRdb keeps only in-frame clonotypes and omits some of them. The repertoire consists of 320,000 or so clones, with about 90% occurring once and the leading ten covering 5% to 6.5%. The material was peripheral blood, obtained in a trial of Ad26.COV2.S vaccine versus placebo. These receptors came from a person between 18 and 65 years old who received the Ad26.COV2.S COVID-19 vaccine or a placebo.

This clone has more than one count but fewer than ten. The chain has TRBV7-3 and TRBJ1-2, with D possibly matching TRBD1 (5 bases). This CDR3 is 13 amino acids long. Per germline, CDR1 SGHTA and CDR2 FQGTGA. V lost 5 bases to trimming and J lost 4 bases, with 11 bases between them. The CDR3 sequence: CASSQGPAYGYTF. The CDR3 coding sequence is TGTGCCAGCAGCCAGGGACCTGCCTATGGCTACACCTTC.

V is TRBV7-9 and J is TRBJ2-1; 8 positions match TRBD2. Germline V gives CDR1 SEHNR, CDR2 FQNEAQ (reference sequence). This CDR3 region has 16 residues. The V and J ends lost 7 bases and 0 bases, in that order; junction bases with no gene match: 8. CDR3 nucleotides: TGTGCCAGCATCCTTCCCAGCGGGGGCTCCTACAATGAGCAGTTCTTC. This translates into CASILPSGGSYNEQFF.

The rearrangement joins TRBV29-1 to TRBJ1-1, with 9 bases aligning to TRBD1. With 5 bases clipped from V and 10 bases from J, the junction kept 14 bases outside the gene matches. This CDR3 comprises 14 residues. Germline-derived CDR1 and CDR2 are SQVTM and ANQGSEA. CDR3 protein: CSVKIRDREIGAFF. The CDR3 bases are TGCAGCGTTAAAATCCGGGACAGGGAGATAGGAGCTTTCTTT. Variable domain in full (rest from reference TRBV29-1 and TRBJ1-1): SAVISQKPSRDICQRGTSLTIQCQVDSQVTMMFWYRQQPGQSLTLIATANQGSEATYESGFVIDKFPISRPNLTFSTLTVSNMSPEDSSIYLCSVKIRDREIGAFFGQGTRLTVV.

The chain uses TRBV13 and TRBJ2-5; possible D gene TRBD2, 5 bases. In germline, CDR1 is PRHDT, CDR2 FYEKMQ (reference sequence). The CDR3 totals 14 residues. Trimming took off 1 base at V and 0 bases at J, with 6 bases between the two ends. CDR3 sequence: CASSLAGYQETQYF. CDR3 nucleotide sequence: TGTGCCAGCAGCTTAGCGGGGTACCAAGAGACCCAGTACTTC.

V gene TRBV15 combines with J gene TRBJ1-3; tentative D call: TRBD1 (5 bases). V was shortened by 0 bases and J by 2 bases, with 8 bases between the two germline ends. CDR3 length: 15 amino acids. CDR1 is LNHNV and CDR2 is YYDKDF in the germline V gene (reference sequence). CDR3 region: CATSREQAPGNTIYF. CDR3 DNA: TGTGCCACCAGCAGAGAACAGGCGCCTGGAAACACCATATATTTT. The variable domain in full, with the rest retrieved from reference TRBV15 and TRBJ1-3, is DAMVIQNPRYQVTQFGKPVTLSCSQTLNHNVMYWYQQKSSQAPKLLFHYYDKDFNNEADTPDNFQSRRPNTSFCFLDIRSPGLGDTAMYLCATSREQAPGNTIYFGEGSWLTVV.

V is TRBV9 and J is TRBJ1-2; D is uncertain. The germline CDR1 and CDR2 sequences are SGDLS and YYNGEE. The CDR3 contains 14 residues. The V gene lost 0 bases and the J gene lost 7 bases, with 13 bases spanning the gap. The CDR3 sequence: CASSVAEGVFGYTF. CDR3 DNA: TGTGCCAGCAGCGTAGCCGAGGGTGTTTTTGGCTACACCTTC.

J is TRBJ2-3 and V is TRBV7-9; 9 positions match TRBD1. CDR1 and CDR2 (germline): SEHNR, FQNEAQ (reference sequence). CDR3 size: 17 residues. The trim removed 0 bases at V and 4 bases at J, leaving 8 bases unmatched. The CDR3 coding sequence is TGTGCCAGCAGCTTAGCCCCTGGGACAGGGTTCTCAGATACGCAGTATTTT. This gives the protein CASSLAPGTGFSDTQYF. Full variable domain (missing parts from reference TRBV7-9 and TRBJ2-3): DTGVSQNPRHKITKRGQNVTFRCDPISEHNRLYWYRQTLGQGPEFLTYFQNEAQLEKSRLLSDRFSAERPKGSFSTLEIQRTEQGDSAMYLCASSLAPGTGFSDTQYFGPGTRLTVL.

This clone occurred once. This chain uses TRBV11-2 with TRBJ2-2; no definite D call. V was trimmed by 0 bases and J by 4 bases, leaving 6 bases between them. CDR3 length: 14 residues. Looked up from germline, CDR1 is SGHAT and CDR2 is FQNNGV. The CDR3 is CASSLDVGTGELFF. The CDR3 DNA reads TGTGCCAGCAGCTTAGACGTGGGCACCGGGGAGCTGTTTTTT.

V usage is TRBV10-3 and J usage is TRBJ2-7, with D perhaps matching TRBD1 (6 bases). Deletions cut 5 bases from V and 1 base from J, with 9 bases between. The CDR3 spans 13 residues. The germline gives CDR1 ENHRY, CDR2 SYGVKD. The CDR3 region is CAISNTGSYEQYV. DNA of the CDR3: TGTGCCATCAGTAACACAGGGTCCTACGAGCAGTACGTC.

J is TRBJ2-1 and V is TRBV5-4; 7 nucleotides align to TRBD2. There are 17 residues in the CDR3. CDR1 is SGHNT, CDR2 YYREEE, per germline (reference sequence). Trimming took 3 bases from V and 0 from J; bases not matched to a gene: 9. CDR3 nucleotide sequence: TGTGCCAGCAGCTCGGCACTAGCGCGGGACTCCTACAATGAGCAGTTCTTC. Its translation is CASSSALARDSYNEQFF. The full variable domain, rest sourced from reference TRBV5-4 and TRBJ2-1, is ETGVTQSPTHLIKTRGQQVTLRCSSQSGHNTVSWYQQALGQGPQFIFQYYREEENGRGNFPPRFSGLQFPNYSSELNVNALELDDSALYLCASSSALARDSYNEQFFGPGTRLTVL.

J is TRBJ2-7 and V is TRBV5-1; D uncertain. The CDR3 spans 13 residues. From germline, CDR1 is SGHRS and CDR2 YFSETQ. The V end was cut by 0 bases, the J end by 5 bases, with 9 bases between. DNA for the CDR3: TGCGCCAGCAGCTTGGTCGGCAACGACGAGCAGTACTTC. Its protein product is CASSLVGNDEQYF.

This chain connects TRBV18 to TRBJ1-4; D unclear. Germline CDR1 KGHSH, CDR2 LQKENI. This CDR3 is built from 15 residues. V lost 2 bases and J lost 3, with 10 bases in between. CDR3 in amino acids: CASSPGFLANEKLFF. The CDR3 DNA reads TGTGCCAGCTCACCAGGGTTCCTTGCTAATGAAAAACTGTTTTTT.